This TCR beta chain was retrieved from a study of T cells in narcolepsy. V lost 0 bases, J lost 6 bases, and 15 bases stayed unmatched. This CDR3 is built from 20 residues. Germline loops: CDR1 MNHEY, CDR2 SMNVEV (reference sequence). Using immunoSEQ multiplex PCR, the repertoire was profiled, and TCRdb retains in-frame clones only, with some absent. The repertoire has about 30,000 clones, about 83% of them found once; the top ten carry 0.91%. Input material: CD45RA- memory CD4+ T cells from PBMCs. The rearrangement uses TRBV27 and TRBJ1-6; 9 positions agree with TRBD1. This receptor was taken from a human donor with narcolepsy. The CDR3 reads CASSLSRGQGGGSGNSPLHF. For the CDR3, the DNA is TGTGCCAGCAGTTTATCGAGGGGACAGGGAGGGGGTTCGGGTAATTCACCCCTCCACTTT.